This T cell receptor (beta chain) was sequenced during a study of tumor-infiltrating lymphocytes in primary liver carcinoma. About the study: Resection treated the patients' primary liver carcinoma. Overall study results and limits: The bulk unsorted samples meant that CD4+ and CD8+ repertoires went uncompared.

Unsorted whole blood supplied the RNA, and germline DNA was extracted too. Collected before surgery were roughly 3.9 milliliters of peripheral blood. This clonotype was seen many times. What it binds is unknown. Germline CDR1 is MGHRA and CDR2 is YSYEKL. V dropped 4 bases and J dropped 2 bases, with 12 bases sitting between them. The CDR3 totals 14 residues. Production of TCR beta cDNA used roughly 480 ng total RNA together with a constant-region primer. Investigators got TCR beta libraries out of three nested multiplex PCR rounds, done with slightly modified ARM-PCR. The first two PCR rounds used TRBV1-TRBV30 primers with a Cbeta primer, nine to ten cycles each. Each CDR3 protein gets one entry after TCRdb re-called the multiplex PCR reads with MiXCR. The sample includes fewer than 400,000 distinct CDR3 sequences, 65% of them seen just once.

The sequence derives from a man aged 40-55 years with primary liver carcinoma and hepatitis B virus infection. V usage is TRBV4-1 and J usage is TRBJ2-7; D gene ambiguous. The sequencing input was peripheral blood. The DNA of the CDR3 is TGCGCCAGCAGCCTGCCCGACTCCGCCTACGAGCAGTACTTC. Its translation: CASSLPDSAYEQYF.